This T cell receptor beta chain emerged from a study of cytomegalovirus exposure and HLA in healthy donors. Study outcomes and limitations: By HLA locus, TCR association rates varied in a later analysis, with DRB1 showing the most and HLA-C the fewest. Cytomegalovirus-associated TCR beta chains were listed, numbering 164. Presence/absence results assume similar sequencing depth per donor, which may not hold.

Among the donors, all were healthy bone marrow donors. In the PCR, 60 Vbeta and 13 Jbeta primers were used. Data came from immunoSEQ multiplex PCR; TCRdb stores just in-frame clones and leaves some out. The top ten clones hold roughly 2.9% of a sample with over 85,000 clones, about three quarters of them seen once. With respect to this clone: Antigen: not known.

CDR3 length equals 16 residues. With V trimmed by 4 bases and J by 5 bases, 9 bases remained unmatched. Germline V gene data show CDR1 as MNHNS and CDR2 as SASEGT. The clonotype originates from a woman aged 55-69 years in good health and CMV-seropositive. This sequence joins TRBV6-1 and TRBJ1-2; TRBD1 matches at 11 bases. The sequencing input was PBMCs. For the CDR3, the DNA is TGTGCCAGCAGTGGGCTCGGACAGGGGGCATGGTATGGCTACACCTTC. Protein product: CASSGLGQGAWYGYTF.